One sample yielded the 2 T cell receptor beta chains listed below, sequenced in a study of CD4 T cell repertoires and nickel. TCRdb re-derived calls from the RT-PCR reads in MiXCR, one entry per CDR3 protein. The data contain about 470 distinct CDR3 sequences, less than 65% of them seen just once; the ten biggest clones take up approximately 18%. Material for sequencing was CD4+ T cells from blood, not recorded whether cultured. All receptors derive from a human donor in a nickel allergy study, with or without nickel allergy (not recorded which). It is not recorded whether this sample comes from one donor or several.

This clonotype came up a few times. The chain uses TRBV10-3 and TRBJ1-1; D may be TRBD1 (5 bases). This CDR3 is 16 amino acids long. Germline V gene lookup returns CDR1 ENHRY and CDR2 SYGVKD. Trimming shortened V by 5 bases and J by 2 bases, and 18 bases separated the two germline ends. The CDR3 sequence is CAISTVRGGPNTEAFF. The CDR3 nucleotides are TGTGCCATCAGTACGGTTCGCGGGGGACCAAACACTGAAGCTTTCTTT.

This clonotype counts as hyperexpanded. The V and J genes are TRBV6-5 and TRBJ1-3, with D uncertain. The germline V and J ends were trimmed by 5 bases and 0 bases, with 8 bases remaining between them. The CDR3 runs 14 residues. The germline V gene encodes CDR1 MNHEY and CDR2 SVGAGI. The CDR3 reads CASSVSSSGNTIYF. CDR3 bases: TGTGCCAGCAGTGTCAGCTCCTCTGGAAACACCATATATTTT.